This T cell receptor beta chain was recorded in a study of regulatory T cells in long-lasting Graves disease. Findings and caveats of the study: Owing to a sample size that was small, accuracy may have been reduced.

Regarding time point: newly diagnosed GD, antithyroid drugs for less than 3 months. Extracted PBMC RNA gave rise to the TCR library. The TCR beta library used iRepertoire HTBI primers with Arm-PCR amplification of CDR3. TCRdb re-called the multiplex PCR reads through MiXCR, storing one row per CDR3 protein. The top ten hold about 15% of the sample, which has about 240,000 distinct CDR3 sequences, 20% to 25% seen once. This clonotype was seen a handful of times. Antigen unknown. Between the trimmed V and J ends, which lost 8 bases and 9 bases, there was a span of 17 bases. This CDR3 is built from 13 residues. Looked up from germline, CDR1 is LNHDA and CDR2 is SQIVND (reference sequence).

J is TRBJ1-5 and V is TRBV19; D not certain. The receptor comes from a female donor with Graves disease. Sequences were derived from peripheral blood mononuclear cells (PBMCs), sampled at new diagnosis, from a patient treated with antithyroid drugs. The CDR3, as DNA: TGTGCCAGTTCGGTTGCAGGACCTGGGCCCCAGCATTTT. Encoded protein: CASSVAGPGPQHF.